These 4 T cell receptor beta chains originate from one sample sequenced in a study of B cell selection in AIRE deficiency. The protocol was immunoSEQ multiplex PCR, while the TCRdb copy is restricted to in-frame clones and leaves out a portion. The sample shows some 22,000 clones, about 96% of them seen only once. Conventional CD4 T cells were sorted as CD4+CD127+ cells. Material: CD4+CD127+ conventional T cells sorted from PBMCs. The receptors come from a human donor in good health.

The rearrangement links TRBV5-4 to TRBJ2-2; D gene ambiguous. The ends were cut back, 4 bases at V and 0 bases at J, with 16 bases in the middle. In germline, CDR1 is SGHNT, CDR2 YYREEE (reference sequence). The CDR3 has 17 residues. The CDR3: CASSHAGSMANTGELFF. Here the CDR3 DNA reads TGTGCCAGCAGCCACGCCGGATCCATGGCGAACACCGGGGAGCTGTTTTTT.

V gene TRBV6-5 combines with J gene TRBJ2-5; 10 nucleotides line up with TRBD1. CDR3 length: 13 amino acids. The junction had 3 bases not matched to a gene; V was cut back by 6 bases and J by 5 bases. Germline assignment: CDR1 MNHEY and CDR2 SVGAGI. The CDR3 here is CASSRTGGETQYF. As DNA, the CDR3 is TGTGCCAGCAGCAGGACAGGGGGGGAGACCCAGTACTTC.

The chain joins TRBV5-1 to TRBJ1-6, with D possibly matching TRBD1 (5 bases). The length of the CDR3 is 14 residues. Germline V CDR1 and CDR2: SGHRS, YFSETQ. V lost 4 bases, J lost 8 bases, and 13 bases lay in between. The CDR3 protein is CASSQGWGYSPLHF. CDR3 sequence (DNA): TGCGCCAGCAGCCAGGGCTGGGGCTATTCACCCCTCCACTTT.

The chain links TRBV7-6 to TRBJ2-1; weak D call: TRBD2 (6 bases). Trimming shortened V by 0 bases and J by 3 bases, and 6 bases separated the two germline ends. The CDR3 contains 14 residues. Germline V CDR1 and CDR2: SGHVS, FNYEAQ. The CDR3: CASSLAGGYNEQFF. In DNA form, the CDR3 reads TGTGCCAGCAGCTTAGCGGGGGGCTACAATGAGCAGTTCTTC.